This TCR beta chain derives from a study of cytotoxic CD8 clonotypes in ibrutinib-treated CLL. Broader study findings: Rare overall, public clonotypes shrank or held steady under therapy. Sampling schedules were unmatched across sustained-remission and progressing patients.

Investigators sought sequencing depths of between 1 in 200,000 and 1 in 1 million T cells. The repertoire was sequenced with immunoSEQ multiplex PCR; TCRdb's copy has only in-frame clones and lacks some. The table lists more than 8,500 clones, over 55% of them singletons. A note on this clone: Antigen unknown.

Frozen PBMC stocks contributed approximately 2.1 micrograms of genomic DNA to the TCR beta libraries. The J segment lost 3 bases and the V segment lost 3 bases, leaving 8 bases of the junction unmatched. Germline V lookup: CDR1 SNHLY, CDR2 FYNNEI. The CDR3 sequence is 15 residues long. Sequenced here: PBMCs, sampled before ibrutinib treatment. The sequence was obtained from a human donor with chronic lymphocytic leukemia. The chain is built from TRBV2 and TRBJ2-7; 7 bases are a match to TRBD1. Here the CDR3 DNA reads TGTGCCAGCAGTGATGACCAGGGGGTGATCTACGAGCAGTACTTC. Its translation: CASSDDQGVIYEQYF.